This T cell receptor (beta chain) was identified during a study of blood T cell repertoires in COVID-19. The junction had 7 bases not matched to a gene; V was cut back by 6 bases and J by 0 bases. The CDR3 loop spans 14 amino acids. The germline V gene encodes CDR1 SQVTM and CDR2 ANQGSEA. The study drew participants aged about 18 to 89 years from approximately 23 US areas. TCRdb's table, derived via immunoSEQ multiplex PCR, lists solely in-frame clones and lacks some. Of 250,000 to 300,000 clones listed, 89% are singletons. The sample comprised PBMCs or T cells enriched from blood (not recorded which). The chain has TRBV29-1 and TRBJ1-2, with 7 bases aligning to TRBD1. The TCR was taken from a woman aged 50 to 65 who had been exposed to COVID-19. The CDR3 sequence is CSVGQGEANYGYTF. Written as DNA, the CDR3 is TGCAGCGTGGGTCAGGGGGAAGCTAACTATGGCTACACCTTC.